The rows below give T cell receptor beta chains drawn from one sample of a study of cytotoxic CD8 clonotypes in ibrutinib-treated CLL. The protocol was immunoSEQ multiplex PCR, while the TCRdb copy is restricted to in-frame clones and leaves out a portion. The sample lists about 330,000 clones; 67% were seen once. Source: PBMCs, taken after 36 months of ibrutinib treatment. The receptors derive from a human donor with chronic lymphocytic leukemia. CDR3s include the opening cysteine and the closing phenylalanine or tryptophan. The order of the fields is D gene, V gene, J gene, clone size, CDR3 DNA, CDR3 protein. A D gene is named only where the DNA matches it firmly. Clone size is shown for a subset of rows, as once, few, many or a class of expanded clone.

>-|TRBV20-1|TRBJ1-1|-
TGCAGTGCTAGAGACGCTGAAGCTTTCTTT
CSARDAEAFF
>-|TRBV7-3|TRBJ1-1|-
TGTGCCAGCAGCCCGAGGGGCATGAACACTGAAGCTTTCTTT
CASSPRGMNTEAFF
>-|TRBV15|TRBJ2-7|once
TGTGCCACCAGCGGCCTCCGTTGGGGGACTTTCGACCACGAGCAGTACTTC
CATSGLRWGTFDHEQYF
>TRBD2|TRBV6-1|TRBJ2-7|-
TGTGCCAGCAGTGGGGGACTAGCGGCGTCCTACGAGCAGTACTTC
CASSGGLAASYEQYF
>-|TRBV7-9|TRBJ2-3|few
TGTGCCAGCAGCCCCCGCGGGGCTAGCACAGATACGCAGTATTTT
CASSPRGASTDTQYF
>TRBD2|TRBV28|TRBJ2-1|once
TGTGCCAGCAGGACTAGCGGGAGGAGCTCCTACAATGAGCAGTTCTTC
CASRTSGRSSYNEQFF
>-|TRBV29-1|TRBJ1-1|-
TGCAGCGTTAAACAGGGTCTGGCTGAAGCTTTCTTT
CSVKQGLAEAFF
>-|TRBV29-1|TRBJ1-1|many
TGCAGCGTTGGAGCAGGGAGAGGGCTGAACACTGAAGCTTTCTTT
CSVGAGRGLNTEAFF
>-|TRBV7-8|TRBJ2-1|once
TGTGCCAGCAGCTTAAGGGAGGATGAGCAGTTCTTC
CASSLREDEQFF
>-|TRBV28|TRBJ2-6|-
TGTGCCAGCAGTTCGGCCCGGGGGTTCTCTGGGGCCAACGTCCTGACTTTC
CASSSARGFSGANVLTF
>TRBD2|TRBV7-2|TRBJ2-7|-
TGTGCCAGCAGCTCCCATGGACTAGCGGGCTCCTACGAGCAGTACTTC
CASSSHGLAGSYEQYF
>TRBD1|TRBV10-1|TRBJ2-1|-
TGCGCCAGCAGTGAATGGGACAGGGTAAATGAGCAGTTCTTC
CASSEWDRVNEQFF
>TRBD2|TRBV9|TRBJ2-3|-
TGTGCCAGCAGCGTCCTCGCGGGAGGGAGCACAGATACGCAGTATTTT
CASSVLAGGSTDTQYF
>TRBD1|TRBV25-1|TRBJ1-3|-
TGTGCCAGCAGTGCCTCCTGGGACAGGGGCGGAAGAAACACCATATATTTT
CASSASWDRGGRNTIYF
>TRBD2|TRBV5-4|TRBJ2-7|few
TGTGCCAGCAGCTCGGCGGGACTAGCGGGGGACCCCTACGAGCAGTACTTC
CASSSAGLAGDPYEQYF
>-|TRBV29-1|TRBJ1-1|-
TGCAGCGTTGGATGGGGGACTGAAGCTTTCTTT
CSVGWGTEAFF
>-|TRBV5-1|TRBJ1-1|few
TGCGCCAGCAGCCCGGGGGGCTACACTGAAGCTTTCTTT
CASSPGGYTEAFF
>-|TRBV11-3|TRBJ2-3|-
TGTGCCAGCAGCTTAGATTCGGGGATCTTCACAGATACGCAGTATTTT
CASSLDSGIFTDTQYF
>TRBD2|TRBV4-1|TRBJ2-3|-
TGCGCCAGCAGCCAAGTGGAACTAGCGGGTTCAGATACGCAGTATTTT
CASSQVELAGSDTQYF
>-|TRBV29-1|TRBJ1-4|-
TGCAGCGTCCGGGGCCCCAATGAAAAACTGTTTTTT
CSVRGPNEKLFF
>-|TRBV27|TRBJ1-2|-
TGTGCCAGCAGTCCCCGGGGCAGTTTGTACTATGGCTACACCTTC
CASSPRGSLYYGYTF
>-|TRBV9|TRBJ2-1|-
TGTGCCAGCAGCGTGGGGACCGTCTACAATGAGCAGTTCTTC
CASSVGTVYNEQFF
>TRBD2|TRBV9|TRBJ2-5|-
TGTGCCAGCAGCGTCCTAGCGGGAGTTGAAGAGACCCAGTACTTC
CASSVLAGVEETQYF
>-|TRBV10-3|TRBJ2-1|-
TGTGCCATCAGTGGGTTTGCGGGCTCGTCCCCCTACAATGAGCAGTTCTTC
CAISGFAGSSPYNEQFF
>TRBD1|TRBV19|TRBJ2-1|-
TGTGCCAGTAGTCTAGGGACAGGGCCCTACAATGAGCAGTTCTTC
CASSLGTGPYNEQFF
>-|TRBV5-6|TRBJ2-7|-
TGTGCCAGCAGCTTGGTCAATGAGCAGTACTTC
CASSLVNEQYF
>TRBD2|TRBV5-1|TRBJ2-1|once
TGCGCCAGCAGCCCACCGGTGGTAGCGGGAGTATCCAATGAGCAGTTCTTC
CASSPPVVAGVSNEQFF
>-|TRBV5-1|TRBJ1-1|-
TGCGCCAGCAGCTGGGGGCCTCCGAACACTGAAGCTTTCTTT
CASSWGPPNTEAFF
>-|TRBV7-3|TRBJ2-7|-
TGTGCCAGCAGCTTAACCGGGGGGCCGGGCGAGCAGTACTTC
CASSLTGGPGEQYF
>-|TRBV29-1|TRBJ2-7|-
TGCAGCGTTGAAGATAAAAGGTTAGGCGAGCAGTACTTC
CSVEDKRLGEQYF
>-|TRBV12-5|TRBJ2-7|-
TGTGCTAGTGGTTCCTCCTTCCTGGGGTACTTC
CASGSSFLGYF
>-|TRBV27|TRBJ1-2|-
TGTGCCAGCAGTTTATATTGGGGTAGGGCTCTCTACACCTTC
CASSLYWGRALYTF
>-|TRBV29-1|TRBJ2-5|-
TGCAGCGTCGCTCAGCGACTCGCTCAAGAGACCCAGTACTTC
CSVAQRLAQETQYF
>-|TRBV7-9|TRBJ2-1|once
TGTGCCAGCAGCTTAGTCCTTCCGGAATCGCAGTTCTTC
CASSLVLPESQFF
>-|TRBV13|TRBJ2-2|few
TGTGCCAGCAGCTTCGGGCCCGGGGAGCTGTTTTTT
CASSFGPGELFF
>TRBD1|TRBV19|TRBJ2-5|-
TGTGCCAGTAGTGTCTGGACAGGGGGCGTCGAGACCCAGTACTTC
CASSVWTGGVETQYF
>TRBD1|TRBV27|TRBJ2-2|-
TGTGCCAGCAGTCCCTCCCGGGACAGGGGGCTCACCGGGGAGCTGTTTTTT
CASSPSRDRGLTGELFF
>-|TRBV12-5|TRBJ1-2|-
TGTGCTAGTGGTTTGGTATCCAACCAGGGATGGTCGGACACCTTC
CASGLVSNQGWSDTF
>-|TRBV6-5|TRBJ2-2|-
TGTGCCAGCAGAGCTTGGAACACCGGGGAGCTGTTTTTT
CASRAWNTGELFF
>TRBD1|TRBV7-9|TRBJ2-7|-
TGTGCCAGCAGCCCGAGACAGGGGCATAGCTCCTACGAGCAGTACTTC
CASSPRQGHSSYEQYF
>TRBD2|TRBV7-9|TRBJ2-7|-
TGTGCCAGCAGCCTTGGCGGAGGCCGGGAGGTCCCCTACGAGCAGTACTTC
CASSLGGGREVPYEQYF
>-|TRBV29-1|TRBJ1-1|-
TGCAGCGTTGCGATAGGGGCCCTGAACACTGAAGCTTTCTTT
CSVAIGALNTEAFF
>-|TRBV27|TRBJ2-2|-
TGTGCCAGCATCGGCAGGGCGAACACCGGGGAGCTGTTTTTT
CASIGRANTGELFF
>TRBD2|TRBV29-1|TRBJ2-1|once
TGCAGCGTCGCGGCGGCGGAGGGGAGGGGCAATGAGCAGTTCTTC
CSVAAAEGRGNEQFF
>-|TRBV25-1|TRBJ1-2|-
TGTGCCAGCTTCGGGGTCACTAACTATGGCTACACCTTC
CASFGVTNYGYTF
>-|TRBV6-1|TRBJ2-3|-
TGTGCCAGCAGTGAATTGAGGAGTATAGGCGGTACGCAGTATTTT
CASSELRSIGGTQYF
>TRBD1|TRBV9|TRBJ1-1|-
TGTGCCAGCAGCGCACAGGACAGGGGAAGGACTGAAGCTTTCTTT
CASSAQDRGRTEAFF
>-|TRBV28|TRBJ2-3|-
TGTGCCAGCACCGCCTACCGGACGGGTGCAGATACGCAGTATTTT
CASTAYRTGADTQYF
>-|TRBV15|TRBJ2-1|-
TGTGCCACCAGTATCGGGTCTACATCCAACAATGAGCAGTTCTTC
CATSIGSTSNNEQFF
>-|TRBV18|TRBJ1-2|few
TGTGCCAGCTCCCGCGACAGTGCTAACTATGGCTACACCTTC
CASSRDSANYGYTF